This T cell receptor (beta chain) is from a study of T cell repertoires in ileal Crohn's disease. Profiled with immunoSEQ multiplex PCR; TCRdb holds only in-frame clones, not every one. The data contain some 12,000 clones, around 80% of them singletons. This CDR3 contains 11 residues. Germline-derived CDR1 and CDR2 are SGHNT and YENEEA. Time point: neoterminal ileum biopsy at postoperative endoscopy, about 6 months after surgery. Comment on this clone: One end of the junction varies from germline; a read error may be responsible.

This clonotype was sampled from an adult with Crohn's disease. Sequencing input: ileal tissue. The chain employs TRBV11-3 and TRBJ1-1; the D is unclear. CDR3 bases: TGTGCCAGCAGCTTAGCCCCCCGGAGGACCTTT. Translating it yields CASSLAPRRTF. Full variable domain (outside the CDR3, taken from reference TRBV11-3 and TRBJ1-1): EAGVVQSPRYKIIEKKQPVAFWCNPISGHNTLYWYLQNLGQGPELLIRYENEEAVDDSQLPKDRFSAERLKGVDSTLKIQPAELGDSAVYLCASSLAPRRTFGQGTRLTVV.